This passage covers 29 T cell receptor beta chains from one sample sequenced in a study of control samples from healthy donors and cancer patients. The repertoire was sequenced with immunoSEQ multiplex PCR; TCRdb's copy has only in-frame clones and lacks some. Of approximately 160,000 clones in the sample, roughly 94% were seen once. The specimen sequenced was blood. These receptors were taken from a woman aged 18-30 years in good health.

This sequence joins TRBV28 and TRBJ2-7; D may correspond to TRBD1 or TRBD2 (5 bases each). The length of the CDR3 is 16 residues. Trimming removed 1 base at V and 0 bases at J, with 13 bases between. The V gene's germline CDR1 is MDHEN and CDR2 SYDVKM. The CDR3 is CASSLSGTDLSYEQYF. The DNA for the CDR3 is TGTGCCAGCAGTTTATCCGGGACGGACCTCTCCTACGAGCAGTACTTC. Drawing the rest from reference TRBV28 and TRBJ2-7, the complete variable domain is DVKVTQSSRYLVKRTGEKVFLECVQDMDHENMFWYRQDPGLGLRLIYFSYDVKMKEKGDIPEGYSVSREKKERFSLILESASTNQTSMYLCASSLSGTDLSYEQYFGPGTRLTVT.

The chain couples TRBV3-1 (or the pseudogene TRBV3-2) to TRBJ1-1; TRBD1 is a possible D gene (6 bases). V gave up 4 bases and J gave up 3 bases, with 21 bases separating them. This CDR3 comprises 17 residues. Germline CDR1 is LGHDT and CDR2 is YNNKEL (reference sequence). This chain's CDR3 is CASSPKVRGGLDTEAFF. CDR3 nucleotide sequence: TGTGCCAGCAGCCCGAAGGTTCGAGGGGGGTTGGACACTGAAGCTTTCTTT.

This chain connects TRBV2 to TRBJ2-3, with D maybe TRBD2 (5 bases). This CDR3 has 15 residues. Germline V gives CDR1 SNHLY, CDR2 FYNNEI. Between the trimmed V and J ends, which lost 5 bases and 1 base, there was a span of 13 bases. This CDR3 reads CASSWTPRGTDTQYF. The CDR3 nucleotides are TGTGCCAGCAGTTGGACTCCGCGAGGCACAGATACGCAGTATTTT.

The chain has TRBV5-1 and TRBJ2-5; D perhaps matches TRBD1 (5 bases). The V gene lost 2 bases and the J gene lost 2 bases, with 10 bases spanning the gap. CDR1 is SGHRS and CDR2 is YFSETQ in the germline V gene. The CDR3 is 14 residues long. DNA of the CDR3: TGCGCCAGCAGCTTTGGACAAGTACAAGAGACCCAGTACTTC. Translation: CASSFGQVQETQYF.

The chain joins TRBV29-1 to TRBJ2-5, with TRBD2 as a possible D gene (5 bases). CDR1 and CDR2 from the germline V gene are SQVTM and ANQGSEA. The CDR3 is made up of 13 amino acids. The V and J ends lost 2 bases and 4 bases respectively, with 11 bases between them. The CDR3, as DNA: TGCAGCGTTGAATCCCCCCGGGGAGAGACCCAGTACTTC. It is translated as CSVESPRGETQYF.

A remark on this clone: The sample has other DNA sequences that encode this CDR3 too. V and J are TRBV6-5 and TRBJ1-5; D uncertain. Germline assignment: CDR1 MNHEY and CDR2 SVGAGI. Trimming pared 3 bases from V and 4 bases from J, leaving 7 bases between. The CDR3 consists of 13 residues. CDR3 residues: CASSYRGNQPQHF. For the CDR3, the DNA is TGTGCCAGCAGTTATCGGGGAAATCAGCCCCAGCATTTT.

This clone was recorded only once. V usage is TRBV9 and J usage is TRBJ1-1, with D perhaps matching TRBD1 (6 bases). The germline V gene encodes CDR1 SGDLS and CDR2 YYNGEE. Trimming cost V 0 bases and J 6 bases, with 15 bases left between them. CDR3 size: 15 residues. The CDR3 DNA reads TGTGCCAGCAGCGTAGAGTGGGGGGCGAGATCTGAAGCTTTCTTT. Translating it yields CASSVEWGARSEAFF.

The chain recombines TRBV24-1 with TRBJ1-4; D unclear. The V end was cut by 3 bases, the J end by 8 bases, with 15 bases between. In germline, CDR1 is KGHDR, CDR2 SFDVKD. The CDR3 contains 15 residues. The CDR3 bases are TGTGCCACCAGTGATCCGACGGAATCTCGGGAAAAACTGTTTTTT. Amino acid sequence: CATSDPTESREKLFF.

The chain recombines TRBV18 with TRBJ1-6; D uncertain. V was shortened by 0 bases and J by 7 bases, with 4 bases between the two germline ends. Germline CDR1 KGHSH, CDR2 LQKENI. CDR3 length equals 13 residues. The DNA of the CDR3 is TGTGCCAGCTCACCACCGGAAAATTCACCCCTCCACTTT. It is translated as CASSPPENSPLHF. The full variable domain, rest sourced from reference TRBV18 and TRBJ1-6, is NAGVMQNPRHLVRRRGQEARLRCSPMKGHSHVYWYRQLPEEGLKFMVYLQKENIIDESGMPKERFSAEFPKEGPSILRIQQVVRGDSAAYFCASSPPENSPLHFGNGTRLTVT.

This chain links TRBV7-9 with TRBJ2-7; D ambiguous. The germline V gene has CDR1 SEHNR and CDR2 FQNEAQ (reference sequence). The CDR3 is made up of 14 amino acids. V lost 1 base and J lost 1, with 8 bases in between. This chain's CDR3 is CASSLGDLSYEQYF. For the CDR3, the DNA is TGTGCCAGCAGCTTAGGAGACCTATCCTACGAGCAGTACTTC. Together with reference TRBV7-9 and TRBJ2-7, the CDR3 gives the full variable domain: DTGVSQNPRHKITKRGQNVTFRCDPISEHNRLYWYRQTLGQGPEFLTYFQNEAQLEKSRLLSDRFSAERPKGSFSTLEIQRTEQGDSAMYLCASSLGDLSYEQYFGPGTRLTVT.

The chain is built from TRBV5-1 and TRBJ2-2; D is possibly TRBD1 (6 bases). CDR1 is SGHRS and CDR2 is YFSETQ in the germline V gene. The V end lost 4 bases, the J end lost 4 bases, and 20 bases lay between the germline ends. The CDR3 has 17 residues. CDR3 sequence: CASSPTLTGPGTGELFF. The DNA for the CDR3 is TGCGCCAGCAGCCCGACCCTTACAGGGCCGGGCACCGGGGAGCTGTTTTTT.

This chain joins TRBV24-1 and TRBJ2-1, with 7 nucleotides matching TRBD1. The length of the CDR3 is 16 residues. The trim removed 4 bases at V and 4 bases at J, leaving 9 bases unmatched. CDR1 KGHDR and CDR2 SFDVKD come from the germline V gene. The CDR3 bases are TGTGCCACCAGTGACTCGCCAGGGGGAACTTACAATGAGCAGTTCTTC. Encoded protein: CATSDSPGGTYNEQFF.

V and J are TRBV7-9 and TRBJ2-7; a weak D match, TRBD1 (5 bases). V gave up 6 bases and J gave up 6 bases, with 9 bases separating them. The CDR3 length is 11 residues. Germline V gene sequence: CDR1 SEHNR, CDR2 FQNEAQ (reference sequence). The DNA of the CDR3 is TGTGCCAGCAGGGCTACAGGCGAGCAGTACTTC. It encodes CASRATGEQYF.

This clone was seen only once. V gene TRBV3-1 (or the pseudogene TRBV3-2) combines with J gene TRBJ1-1; 8 bases fit TRBD1. CDR3 length equals 14 residues. Germline lookup yields CDR1 LGHDT and CDR2 YNNKEL (reference sequence). The V gene end was trimmed by 4 bases and the J gene end by 5 bases; junction bases not matched to a gene: 6. The CDR3 is CASSPTGGGTEAFF. The CDR3 nucleotides read TGTGCCAGCAGCCCAACAGGGGGAGGAACTGAAGCTTTCTTT.

This sequence joins TRBV19 and TRBJ2-2; D is tentatively TRBD1 or TRBD2 (5 bases each). V was clipped by 4 bases and J by 3 bases, with 9 bases between them. The V gene's germline CDR1 is LNHDA and CDR2 SQIVND (reference sequence). This CDR3 contains 14 residues. The CDR3 reads CASSTGRDTGELFF. The CDR3 nucleotides are TGTGCCAGTAGTACGGGACGGGACACCGGGGAGCTGTTTTTT. The full variable domain, its missing parts supplied by reference TRBV19 and TRBJ2-2, is DGGITQSPKYLFRKEGQNVTLSCEQNLNHDAMYWYRQDPGQGLRLIYYSQIVNDFQKGDIAEGYSVSREKKESFPLTVTSAQKNPTAFYLCASSTGRDTGELFFGEGSRLTVL.

This clone came up a few times. This chain links TRBV6-2 or TRBV6-3 with TRBJ1-5, with a weak D call TRBD1 (5 bases). Trimming stripped 2 bases from V and 6 bases from J, with 14 bases between. CDR1 is MNHEY and CDR2 is SVGEGT in the germline V gene. The CDR3 contains 15 residues. The CDR3 DNA follows: TGTGCCAGCAGTTACGGGCAGGGTTTTCGTCAGCCCCAGCATTTT. Translation: CASSYGQGFRQPQHF.

The chain employs TRBV7-2 and TRBJ2-1, with TRBD1 identical over 10 bases. V lost 4 bases, J lost 1 base, and 4 bases stayed unmatched. This CDR3 is 16 amino acids long. Germline V gene sequence: CDR1 SGHTA, CDR2 FQGNSA. CDR3 residues: CASSWVGQGSYNEQFF. In DNA, the CDR3 is TGTGCCAGCAGCTGGGTGGGACAGGGGTCCTACAATGAGCAGTTCTTC.

The rearrangement joins TRBV19 to TRBJ2-3; TRBD2 might be the D (6 bases). CDR3 length: 16 amino acids. Germline values: CDR1 LNHDA, CDR2 SQIVND (reference sequence). V lost 3 bases to trimming and J lost 3 bases, with 16 bases between them. The CDR3 DNA reads as TGTGCCAGTAGTATGGGGTCCGGGAGTGGGACAGATACGCAGTATTTT. This translates into CASSMGSGSGTDTQYF.

The chain joins TRBV10-2 to TRBJ2-3, with 7 nucleotides matching TRBD2. The CDR3 contains 14 residues. Unmatched junction bases numbered 4, after V lost 6 bases and J lost 1 base. Germline CDR1 and CDR2: WSHSY and SAAADI. CDR3 in DNA: TGCGCCAGCAGGAAAGCGGGGCGCACAGATACGCAGTATTTT. It translates to CASRKAGRTDTQYF.

This CDR3 reads CASSYGNGLNSPLHF. DNA for the CDR3: TGTGCCAGCAGTTACGGAAACGGCCTTAATTCACCCCTCCACTTT. The chain links TRBV6-5 to TRBJ1-6, with D unclear. The germline gives CDR1 MNHEY, CDR2 SVGAGI. This CDR3 region has 15 residues. Deletions cut 2 bases from V and 6 bases from J, with 11 bases between.

The V call is TRBV3-1 (or the pseudogene TRBV3-2), the J call TRBJ1-4; D might be TRBD1 (5 bases). The length of the CDR3 is 15 residues. V shed 5 bases and J shed 3 bases, with 13 bases lying between them. In germline, CDR1 is LGHDT, CDR2 YNNKEL (reference sequence). In nucleotides, the CDR3 is TGTGCCAGCAGCACCAACCCAGGGCCTAATGAAAAACTGTTTTTT. Its translation: CASSTNPGPNEKLFF.

CDR3 DNA sequence: TGTGCCAGCAGCTACCTCCGGGGTCGAGCTTTCTTT. It specifies CASSYLRGRAFF. This rearrangement joins TRBV28 to TRBJ1-1; D gene ambiguous. Trimming removed 6 bases at V and 10 bases at J, with 15 bases between. This CDR3 is built from 12 residues. Germline lookup yields CDR1 MDHEN and CDR2 SYDVKM.

The count of this clone is one. The chain carries TRBV19 and TRBJ2-5, with TRBD1 matching 9 bases. The CDR3 has 18 residues. Germline V gene sequence: CDR1 LNHDA, CDR2 SQIVND (reference sequence). J lost 5 bases, V lost 4 bases, and 17 bases had no gene match. CDR3 loop: CASSKVKLSVGTGETQYF. The CDR3 coding sequence is TGTGCCAGTAGTAAAGTTAAATTATCGGTAGGGACAGGGGAGACCCAGTACTTC. Combining the CDR3 with reference TRBV19 and TRBJ2-5 gives the whole variable domain DGGITQSPKYLFRKEGQNVTLSCEQNLNHDAMYWYRQDPGQGLRLIYYSQIVNDFQKGDIAEGYSVSREKKESFPLTVTSAQKNPTAFYLCASSKVKLSVGTGETQYFGPGTRLLVL.

A single count supports this clone. The rearrangement uses TRBV18 and TRBJ1-1, with D possibly being TRBD1 (6 bases). V lost 3 bases to trimming and J lost 4 bases, with 30 bases between them. The CDR3 spans 20 residues. CDR1 and CDR2 (germline): KGHSH, LQKENI. CDR3 bases: TGTGCCAGCTCACCCGTAGATTTGGACAGTTTGTGGAAGTCGGGCACTGAAGCTTTCTTT. This translates into CASSPVDLDSLWKSGTEAFF.

J is TRBJ2-1 and V is TRBV4-1; TRBD2 agrees at 10 bases. V shed 4 bases and J 4 bases; nucleotides not matched to a gene: 4. This CDR3 is 15 amino acids long. The germline gives CDR1 MGHRA, CDR2 YSYEKL. The CDR3 DNA reads as TGCGCCAGCAGCCGAGCGGGGGGGACTTACAATGAGCAGTTCTTC. Encoded protein: CASSRAGGTYNEQFF.

The chain has TRBV27 and TRBJ2-1, with no clear D. This CDR3 comprises 15 residues. Germline V gene lookup returns CDR1 MNHEY and CDR2 SMNVEV (reference sequence). Trimming took off 3 bases at V and 1 base at J, with 10 bases between the two ends. CDR3 DNA sequence: TGTGCCAGCAGTTTGGGCGGAACTTCCTACAATGAGCAGTTCTTC. Protein product: CASSLGGTSYNEQFF.

The chain recombines TRBV5-1 with TRBJ1-5, with 7 bases aligning to TRBD1. This CDR3 region has 14 residues. Germline CDR1 reads SGHRS; CDR2 reads YFSETQ. J lost 2 bases, V lost 2 bases, and 1 base had no gene match. DNA of the CDR3: TGCGCCAGCAGCTTCGGGACAGGCAATCAGCCCCAGCATTTT. It specifies CASSFGTGNQPQHF.

The chain recombines TRBV5-1 with TRBJ1-1, with D possibly TRBD1 on 5 matching bases. The germline V gene has CDR1 SGHRS and CDR2 YFSETQ. The CDR3 sequence is 17 residues long. Trimming left V 0 bases short and J 6 bases short, with 21 bases between. The chain's CDR3 is CASSLAKSAGPYSEAFF. In nucleotides, the CDR3 is TGCGCCAGCAGCTTGGCCAAGAGCGCAGGGCCTTACTCTGAAGCTTTCTTT.

The rearrangement links TRBV18 to TRBJ1-1; the match to TRBD1 covers 7 bases. V shed 4 bases and J 1 base; nucleotides not matched to a gene: 9. CDR1 is KGHSH and CDR2 is LQKENI in the germline V gene. CDR3 length equals 16 residues. DNA for the CDR3: TGTGCCAGCTCACGGGACAGCCTAACCCAGAACACTGAAGCTTTCTTT. It is translated as CASSRDSLTQNTEAFF.